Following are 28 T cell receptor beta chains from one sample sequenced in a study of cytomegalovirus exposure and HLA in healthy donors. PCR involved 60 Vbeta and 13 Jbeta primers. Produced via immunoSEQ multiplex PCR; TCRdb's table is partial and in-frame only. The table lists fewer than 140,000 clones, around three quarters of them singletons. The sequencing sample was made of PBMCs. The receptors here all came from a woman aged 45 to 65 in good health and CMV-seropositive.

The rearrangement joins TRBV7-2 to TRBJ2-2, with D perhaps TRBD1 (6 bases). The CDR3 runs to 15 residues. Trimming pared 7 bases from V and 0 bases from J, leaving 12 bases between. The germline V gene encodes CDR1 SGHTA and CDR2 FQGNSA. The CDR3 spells CASKKDSTNTGELFF. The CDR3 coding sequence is TGTGCCAGCAAGAAGGACAGCACGAACACCGGGGAGCTGTTTTTT.

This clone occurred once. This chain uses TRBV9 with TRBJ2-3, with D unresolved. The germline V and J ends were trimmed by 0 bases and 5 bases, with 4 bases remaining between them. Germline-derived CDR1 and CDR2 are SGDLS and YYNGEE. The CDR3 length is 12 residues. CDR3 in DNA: TGTGCCAGCAGCGTAGATAAAGATACGCAGTATTTT. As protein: CASSVDKDTQYF.

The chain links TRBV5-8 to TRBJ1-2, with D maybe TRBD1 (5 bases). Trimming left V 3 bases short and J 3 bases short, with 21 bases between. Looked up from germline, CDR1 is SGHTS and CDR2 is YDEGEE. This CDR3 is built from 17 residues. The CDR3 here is CASSWEYPGPGHYGYTF. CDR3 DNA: TGTGCCAGCAGCTGGGAATATCCGGGTCCAGGGCACTATGGCTACACCTTC.

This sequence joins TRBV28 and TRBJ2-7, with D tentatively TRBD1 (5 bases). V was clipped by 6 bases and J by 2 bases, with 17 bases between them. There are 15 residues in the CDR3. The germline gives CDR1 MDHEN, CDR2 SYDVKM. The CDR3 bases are TGTGCCAGCAGAAGTCCAGGGAAGCCGGCCTACGAGCAGTACTTC. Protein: CASRSPGKPAYEQYF.

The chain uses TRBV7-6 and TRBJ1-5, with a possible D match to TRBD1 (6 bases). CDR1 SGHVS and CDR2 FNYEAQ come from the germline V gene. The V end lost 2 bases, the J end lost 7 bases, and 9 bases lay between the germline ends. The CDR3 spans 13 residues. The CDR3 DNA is TGTGCCAGCAGCTTAAGCAGGGGCCAGCCCCAGCATTTT. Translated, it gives CASSLSRGQPQHF.

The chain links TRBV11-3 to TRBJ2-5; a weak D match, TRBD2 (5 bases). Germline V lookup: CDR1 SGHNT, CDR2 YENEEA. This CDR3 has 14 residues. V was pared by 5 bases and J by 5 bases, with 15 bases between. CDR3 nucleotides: TGTGCCAGCAGCCTAGGTCCTACGGGGGAGACCCAGTACTTC. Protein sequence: CASSLGPTGETQYF.

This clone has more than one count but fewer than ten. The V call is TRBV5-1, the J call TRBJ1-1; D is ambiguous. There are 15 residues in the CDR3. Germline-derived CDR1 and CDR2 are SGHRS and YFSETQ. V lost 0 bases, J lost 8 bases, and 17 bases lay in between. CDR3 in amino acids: CASSLARDLRPEAFF. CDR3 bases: TGCGCCAGCAGCTTGGCCCGTGATTTGAGGCCGGAAGCTTTCTTT.

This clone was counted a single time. CDR3 region: CASSASQGAHYGYTF. For the CDR3, the DNA is TGTGCCAGCAGCGCTTCACAGGGGGCGCACTATGGCTACACCTTC. The V and J genes are TRBV9 and TRBJ1-2, with 9 bases lining up with TRBD1. The germline gives CDR1 SGDLS, CDR2 YYNGEE. J gave up 3 bases and V 3 bases, and 6 bases lay outside the gene matches. The CDR3 sequence is 15 residues long.

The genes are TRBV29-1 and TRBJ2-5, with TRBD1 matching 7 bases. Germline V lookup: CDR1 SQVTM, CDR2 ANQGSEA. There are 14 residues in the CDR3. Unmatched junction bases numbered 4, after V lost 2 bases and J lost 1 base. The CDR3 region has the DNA TGCAGCGTTGAACGCCGGGACAGCCAAGAGACCCAGTACTTC. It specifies CSVERRDSQETQYF.

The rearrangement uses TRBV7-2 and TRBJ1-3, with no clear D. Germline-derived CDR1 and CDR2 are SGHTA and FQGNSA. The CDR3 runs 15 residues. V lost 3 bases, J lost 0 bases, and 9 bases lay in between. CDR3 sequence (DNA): TGTGCCAGCAGCTTCTACGCTAGCTCTGGAAACACCATATATTTT. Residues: CASSFYASSGNTIYF. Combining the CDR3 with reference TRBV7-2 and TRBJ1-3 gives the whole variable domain GAGVSQSPSNKVTEKGKDVELRCDPISGHTALYWYRQSLGQGLEFLIYFQGNSAPDKSGLPSDRFSAERTGGSVSTLTIQRTQQEDSAVYLCASSFYASSGNTIYFGEGSWLTVV.

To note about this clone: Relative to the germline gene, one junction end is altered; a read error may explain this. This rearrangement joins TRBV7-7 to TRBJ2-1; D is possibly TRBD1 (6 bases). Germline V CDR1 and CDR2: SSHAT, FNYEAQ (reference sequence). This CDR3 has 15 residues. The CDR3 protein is CASSLGAAGENEQFF. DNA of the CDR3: TGTGCTAGCAGCTTAGGGGCGGCAGGGGAAAATGAGCAGTTCTTC.

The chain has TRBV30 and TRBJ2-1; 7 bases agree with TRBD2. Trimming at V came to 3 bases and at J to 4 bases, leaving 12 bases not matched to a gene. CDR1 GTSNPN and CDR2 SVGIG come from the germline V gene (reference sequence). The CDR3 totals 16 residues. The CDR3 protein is CAWRPGLRGIYNEQFF. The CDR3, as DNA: TGTGCCTGGAGGCCCGGATTGCGGGGGATATACAATGAGCAGTTCTTC.

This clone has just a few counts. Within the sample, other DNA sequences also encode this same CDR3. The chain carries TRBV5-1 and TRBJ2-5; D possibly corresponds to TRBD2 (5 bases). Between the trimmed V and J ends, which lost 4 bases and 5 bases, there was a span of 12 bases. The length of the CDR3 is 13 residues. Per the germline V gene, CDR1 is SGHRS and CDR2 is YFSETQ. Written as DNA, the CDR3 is TGCGCCAGCAGCCCATACCCGGGGGAGACCCAGTACTTC. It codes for CASSPYPGETQYF.

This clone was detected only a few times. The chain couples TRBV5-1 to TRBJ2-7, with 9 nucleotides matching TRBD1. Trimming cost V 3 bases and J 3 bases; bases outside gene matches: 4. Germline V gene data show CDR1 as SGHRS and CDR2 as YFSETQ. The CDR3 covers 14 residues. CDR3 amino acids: CASSSGTGSYEQYF. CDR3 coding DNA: TGCGCCAGCAGCTCCGGGACAGGGAGCTACGAGCAGTACTTC.

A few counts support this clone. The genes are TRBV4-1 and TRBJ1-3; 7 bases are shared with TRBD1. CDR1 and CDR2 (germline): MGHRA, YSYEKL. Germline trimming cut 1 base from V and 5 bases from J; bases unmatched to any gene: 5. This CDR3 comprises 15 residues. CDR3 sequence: CASSQGDRERNTIYF. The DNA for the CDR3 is TGCGCCAGCAGCCAAGGTGACAGGGAACGAAACACCATATATTTT.

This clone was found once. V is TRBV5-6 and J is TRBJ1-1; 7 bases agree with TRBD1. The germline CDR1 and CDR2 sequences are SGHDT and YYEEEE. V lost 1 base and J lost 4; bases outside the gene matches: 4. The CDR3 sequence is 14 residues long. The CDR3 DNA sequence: TGTGCCAGCAGCTTGACTGGGACAGCCACTGAAGCTTTCTTT. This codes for CASSLTGTATEAFF. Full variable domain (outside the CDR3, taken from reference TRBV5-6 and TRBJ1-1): DAGVTQSPTHLIKTRGQQVTLRCSPKSGHDTVSWYQQALGQGPQFIFQYYEEEERQRGNFPDRFSGHQFPNYSSELNVNALLLGDSALYLCASSLTGTATEAFFGQGTRLTVV.

The CDR3 DNA is TGCGCCAGCAGCCCCCAGGGTCGGGGCTACACCTTC. Translated, it gives CASSPQGRGYTF. The chain joins TRBV5-1 to TRBJ1-2, with a weak D call TRBD1 (5 bases). Germline V lookup: CDR1 SGHRS, CDR2 YFSETQ. This CDR3 comprises 12 residues. V dropped 4 bases and J dropped 8 bases, with 12 bases sitting between them. The entire variable domain, with the rest obtained from reference TRBV5-1 and TRBJ1-2, is as follows: KAGVTQTPRYLIKTRGQQVTLSCSPISGHRSVSWYQQTPGQGLQFLFEYFSETQRNKGNFPGRFSGRQFSNSRSEMNVSTLELGDSALYLCASSPQGRGYTFGSGTRLTVV.

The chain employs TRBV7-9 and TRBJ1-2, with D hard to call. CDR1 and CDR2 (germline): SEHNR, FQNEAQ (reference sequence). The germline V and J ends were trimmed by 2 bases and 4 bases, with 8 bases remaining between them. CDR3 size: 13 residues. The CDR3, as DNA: TGTGCCAGCAGCTTACGAGATCTCTATGGCTACACCTTC. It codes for CASSLRDLYGYTF.

Written as DNA, the CDR3 is TGTGCCAGCAGCGGATCTATGTTCATTCCGGGACAGGACACCTACGAGCAGTACTTC. It specifies CASSGSMFIPGQDTYEQYF. This chain connects TRBV27 to TRBJ2-7; TRBD1 aligns across 8 bases. Germline V gene lookup returns CDR1 MNHEY and CDR2 SMNVEV (reference sequence). V dropped 6 bases and J dropped 2; count of bases not matched to a gene: 21. The CDR3 length is 19 residues.

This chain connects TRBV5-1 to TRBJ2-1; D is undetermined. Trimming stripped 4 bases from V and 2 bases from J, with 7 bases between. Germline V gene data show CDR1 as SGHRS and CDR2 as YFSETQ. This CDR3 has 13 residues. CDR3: CASSEAPYNEQFF. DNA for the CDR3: TGCGCCAGCAGCGAAGCACCCTACAATGAGCAGTTCTTC.

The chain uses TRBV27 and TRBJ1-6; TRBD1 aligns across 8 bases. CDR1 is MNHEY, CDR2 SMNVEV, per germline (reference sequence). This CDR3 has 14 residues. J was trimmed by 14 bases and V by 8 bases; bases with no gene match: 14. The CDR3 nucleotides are TGTGCCAGCGCCCCCGGACAGGGAAGGTGGGCCCTCCACTTT. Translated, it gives CASAPGQGRWALHF.

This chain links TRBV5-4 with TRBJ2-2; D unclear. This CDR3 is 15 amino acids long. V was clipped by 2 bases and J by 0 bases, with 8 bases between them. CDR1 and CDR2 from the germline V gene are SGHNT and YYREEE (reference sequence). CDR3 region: CASSLDTTNTGELFF. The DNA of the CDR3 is TGTGCCAGCAGCTTAGATACAACGAACACCGGGGAGCTGTTTTTT.

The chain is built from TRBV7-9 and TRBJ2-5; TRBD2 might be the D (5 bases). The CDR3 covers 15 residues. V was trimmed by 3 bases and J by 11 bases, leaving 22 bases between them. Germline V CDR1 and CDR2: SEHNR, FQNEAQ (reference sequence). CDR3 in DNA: TGTGCCAGCAGCTTCGAGGGCGCCGGGATCGGTGAGCAGTACTTC. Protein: CASSFEGAGIGEQYF.

CDR3 sequence: CASSISQVKEGAGANVLTF. CDR3 DNA: TGTGCCAGTAGTATATCCCAGGTGAAGGAGGGAGCTGGGGCCAACGTCCTGACTTTC. V gene TRBV19 combines with J gene TRBJ2-6; possible D gene TRBD2, 6 bases. The V end was cut by 2 bases, the J end by 2 bases, with 19 bases between. This CDR3 region has 19 residues. Germline V gene data show CDR1 as LNHDA and CDR2 as SQIVND (reference sequence).

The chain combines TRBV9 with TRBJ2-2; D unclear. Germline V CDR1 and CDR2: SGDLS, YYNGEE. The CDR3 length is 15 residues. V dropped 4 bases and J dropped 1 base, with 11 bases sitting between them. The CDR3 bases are TGTGCCAGCAGCTCTAGAGAAAGGAACACCGGGGAGCTGTTTTTT. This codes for CASSSRERNTGELFF.

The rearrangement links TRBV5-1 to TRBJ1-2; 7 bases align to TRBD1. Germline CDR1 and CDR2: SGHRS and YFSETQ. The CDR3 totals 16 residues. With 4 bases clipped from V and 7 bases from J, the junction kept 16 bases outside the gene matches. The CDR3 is CASSQTTGTGLSGYTF. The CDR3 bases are TGCGCCAGCAGCCAGACGACAGGGACTGGTCTCTCTGGCTACACCTTC.

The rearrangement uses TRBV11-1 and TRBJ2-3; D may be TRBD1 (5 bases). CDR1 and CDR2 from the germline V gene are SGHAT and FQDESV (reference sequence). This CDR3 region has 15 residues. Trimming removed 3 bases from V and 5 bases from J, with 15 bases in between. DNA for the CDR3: TGTGCCAGCAGCTTGTCAGGGCTGGTCGGAGATACGCAGTATTTT. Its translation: CASSLSGLVGDTQYF.

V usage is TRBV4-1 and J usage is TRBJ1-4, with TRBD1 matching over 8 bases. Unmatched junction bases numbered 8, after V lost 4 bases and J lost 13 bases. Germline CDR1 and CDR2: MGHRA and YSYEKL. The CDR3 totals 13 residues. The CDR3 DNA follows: TGCGCCAGCAGCCCCCAGGGGGCAGGGTCACTGTTTTTT. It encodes CASSPQGAGSLFF.